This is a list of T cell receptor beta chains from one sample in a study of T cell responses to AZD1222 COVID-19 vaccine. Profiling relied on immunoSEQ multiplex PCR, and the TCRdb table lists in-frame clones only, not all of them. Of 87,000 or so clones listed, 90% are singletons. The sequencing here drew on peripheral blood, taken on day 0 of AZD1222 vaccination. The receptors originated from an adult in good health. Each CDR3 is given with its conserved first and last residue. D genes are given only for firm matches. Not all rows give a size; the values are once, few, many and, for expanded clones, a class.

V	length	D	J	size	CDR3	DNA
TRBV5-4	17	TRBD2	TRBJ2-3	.	CASSLALAGAQTDTQYF	TGTGCCAGCAGCTTGGCCCTAGCGGGGGCCCAAACAGATACGCAGTATTTT
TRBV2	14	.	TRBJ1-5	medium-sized	CASSVGAEYQPQHF	TGTGCCAGCAGTGTTGGGGCAGAGTATCAGCCCCAGCATTTT
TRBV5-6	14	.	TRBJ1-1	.	CASSFRRRNTEAFF	TGTGCCAGCAGCTTTAGACGGAGGAACACTGAAGCTTTCTTT
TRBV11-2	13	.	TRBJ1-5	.	CASSLSTQQPQHF	TGTGCCAGCAGCCTCTCGACACAGCAGCCCCAGCATTTT
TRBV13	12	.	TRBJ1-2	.	CASSVSPSGYTF	TGTGCCAGCAGCGTAAGCCCGAGTGGCTACACCTTC
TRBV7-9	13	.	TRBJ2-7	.	CASSPEGSYEQYF	TGTGCCAGCAGCCCGGAGGGCTCCTACGAGCAGTACTTC
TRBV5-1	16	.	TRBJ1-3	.	CASSLASQGSGNTIYF	TGCGCCAGCAGCTTGGCTTCCCAGGGCTCTGGAAACACCATATATTTT
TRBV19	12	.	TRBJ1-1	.	CASAKGSTEAFF	TGTGCCAGTGCAAAGGGTTCCACTGAAGCTTTCTTT
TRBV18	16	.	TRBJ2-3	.	CASSPAGTKGTDTQYF	TGTGCCAGCTCGCCGGCAGGGACGAAAGGAACAGATACGCAGTATTTT
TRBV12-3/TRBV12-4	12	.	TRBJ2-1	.	CASRGMGNEQFF	TGTGCCAGCAGGGGGATGGGGAATGAGCAGTTCTTC
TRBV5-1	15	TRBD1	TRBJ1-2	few	CASSSGQLTYYGYTF	TGCGCCAGCAGCTCGGGACAGCTAACCTACTATGGCTACACCTTC
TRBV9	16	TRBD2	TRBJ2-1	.	CASSVGGGGSYNEQFF	TGTGCCAGCAGCGTAGGTGGGGGGGGCTCCTACAATGAGCAGTTCTTC
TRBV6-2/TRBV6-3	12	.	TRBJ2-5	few	CASSYHIATQYF	TGTGCCAGCAGTTACCATATCGCGACCCAGTACTTC
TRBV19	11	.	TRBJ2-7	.	CASSSRYEQYF	TGTGCCAGTAGTAGTAGATACGAGCAGTACTTC
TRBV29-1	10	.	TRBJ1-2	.	CSADHYGYTF	TGCAGCGCGGATCACTATGGCTACACCTTC
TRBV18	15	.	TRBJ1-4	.	CASSPIRAPNEKLFF	TGTGCCAGCTCGCCGATCAGAGCCCCTAATGAAAAACTGTTTTTT
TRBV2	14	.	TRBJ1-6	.	CASSERGFNSPLHF	TGTGCCAGCAGTGAACGAGGGTTTAATTCACCCCTCCACTTT
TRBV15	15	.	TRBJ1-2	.	CATSRDWAGGYGYTF	TGTGCCACCAGCAGAGATTGGGCCGGTGGGTATGGCTACACCTTC
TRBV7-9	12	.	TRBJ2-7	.	CASSRGAYEQYF	TGTGCCAGCAGCCGTGGGGCATACGAGCAGTACTTC
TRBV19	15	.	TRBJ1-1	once	CASSIQGRARTEAFF	TGTGCCAGTAGTATTCAGGGCAGGGCGCGCACTGAAGCTTTCTTT
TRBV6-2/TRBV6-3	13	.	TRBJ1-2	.	CASSYTGNYGYTF	TGTGCCAGCAGTTACACGGGTAACTATGGCTACACCTTC
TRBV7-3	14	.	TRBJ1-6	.	CASSSPGPNSPLHF	TGTGCCAGCAGCTCCCCCGGGCCTAATTCACCCCTCCACTTT
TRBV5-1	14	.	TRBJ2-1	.	CASSDQTDTYEQFF	TGCGCCAGCAGCGATCAGACAGACACCTATGAGCAGTTCTTC
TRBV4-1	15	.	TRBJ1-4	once	CASSQDRATNEKLFF	TGCGCCAGCAGCCAAGACAGAGCAACTAATGAAAAACTGTTTTTT